A selection of T cell receptor beta chains follows, all from one sample in a study of control samples from healthy donors and cancer patients. Profiled with immunoSEQ multiplex PCR; TCRdb holds only in-frame clones, not every one. The sample has approximately 60,000 clones, 90% seen once; the top ten hold over 1%. Sequenced input: PBMCs. These receptors were collected from a woman between 45 and 60 years old with colorectal cancer. Both conserved end residues are part of each CDR3. The order of the fields is clone size, V gene, J gene, D gene, CDR3 DNA, CDR3 protein. D genes are given only for firm matches. Size tells how often a clone was seen (once, few, many) or the class of an expanded clone, and some rows leave it out.

clone_size: -
v_call: TRBV19
j_call: TRBJ1-1
d_call: -
cdr3_nt: TGTGCCAGTACGAGACAGGTCTGGGCCACTGAAGCTTTCTTT
cdr3_aa: CASTRQVWATEAFF

clone_size: once
v_call: TRBV29-1
j_call: TRBJ1-2
d_call: -
cdr3_nt: TGCAGCGCCCCCGTCAGTGGCAGGGGCAATGGCTACACCTTC
cdr3_aa: CSAPVSGRGNGYTF

clone_size: -
v_call: TRBV7-6
j_call: TRBJ2-3
d_call: -
cdr3_nt: TGTGCCAGCAGCTTAGGCGTACCGCGGGGTGACCCGGGAGATACGCAGTATTTT
cdr3_aa: CASSLGVPRGDPGDTQYF

clone_size: -
v_call: TRBV6-2/TRBV6-3
j_call: TRBJ2-7
d_call: -
cdr3_nt: TGTGCCAGCAGTTTAAGGGGCAACAACTACGAGCAGTACTTC
cdr3_aa: CASSLRGNNYEQYF

clone_size: -
v_call: TRBV6-5
j_call: TRBJ2-1
d_call: -
cdr3_nt: TGTGCCAGCAGTTACTCGACGCCCTGGGGGAACTTGAAGCAGTTCTTC
cdr3_aa: CASSYSTPWGNLKQFF

clone_size: few
v_call: TRBV28
j_call: TRBJ1-3
d_call: TRBD1
cdr3_nt: TGTGCCACCTTGTCAGACAGGGTACCGGGAAACACCATATATTTT
cdr3_aa: CATLSDRVPGNTIYF

clone_size: -
v_call: TRBV7-8
j_call: TRBJ1-5
d_call: -
cdr3_nt: TGTGCCAGCAGCTCGGGATCTTTAGGCCCCCAGCATTTT
cdr3_aa: CASSSGSLGPQHF

clone_size: once
v_call: TRBV7-2
j_call: TRBJ1-2
d_call: -
cdr3_nt: TGTGCCAGCAGCTTCCCGGGTGGGGCAGGAGCTAACTATGGCTACACCTTC
cdr3_aa: CASSFPGGAGANYGYTF

clone_size: -
v_call: TRBV3-1/TRBV3-2
j_call: TRBJ2-3
d_call: -
cdr3_nt: TGTGCCAGCAGCTTATGGAAGGGAGGCGGGGCGACAGATACGCAGTATTTT
cdr3_aa: CASSLWKGGGATDTQYF

clone_size: -
v_call: TRBV5-1
j_call: TRBJ1-5
d_call: -
cdr3_nt: TGCGCCAGCAGCCTCGGGGGCGATCAGCCCCAGCATTTT
cdr3_aa: CASSLGGDQPQHF